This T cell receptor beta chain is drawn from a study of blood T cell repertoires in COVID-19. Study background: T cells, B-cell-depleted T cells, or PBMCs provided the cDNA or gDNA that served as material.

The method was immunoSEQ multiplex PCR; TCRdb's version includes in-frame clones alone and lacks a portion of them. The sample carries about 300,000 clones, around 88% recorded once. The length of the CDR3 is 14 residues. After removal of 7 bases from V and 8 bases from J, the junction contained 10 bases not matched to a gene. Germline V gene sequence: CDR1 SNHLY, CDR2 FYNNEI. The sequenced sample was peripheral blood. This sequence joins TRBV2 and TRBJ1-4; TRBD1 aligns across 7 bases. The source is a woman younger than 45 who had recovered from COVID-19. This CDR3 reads CASTPGQPPEKLFF. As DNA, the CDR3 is TGTGCCAGCACCCCGGGACAGCCACCAGAAAAACTGTTTTTT.